This T cell receptor beta chain was found in a study of PD-1 blockade in mismatch repair-deficient tumors (TCRdb year 2017). At the level of the whole study: The trial enrolled some 90 consecutive patients with roughly 13 mismatch repair-deficient cancer types between late 2013 and 2016, all previously treated and progressing. Deep sequencing of TCR CDR3 regions was used to track tumor-associated T cell clones in peripheral blood of patients responding to PD-1 blockade. Here is what the overall study found, with its caveats: Clones residing in the tumor, which were often undetectable in blood before treatment, expanded quickly after pembrolizumab and then contracted, generally before radiologic responses.

The library was obtained by the immunoSEQ multiplex PCR assay. TCRdb took this table from immuneACCESS and kept in-frame rearrangements with V and J called. Such tables lack part of the clones; where checked against another copy, unresolved V genes explain under half of the gap, and the rest is unexplained. The sample yields 75,000 to 80,000 clones; more than 80% were counted once. Less than 6.5% of the sample lies in the top ten. Turning to this clone: Its specific antigen is unknown. It has no much larger one-base neighbor in the sample; base qualities were not kept.

The CDR3 covers 13 residues, taking in both the cysteine and the phenylalanine. The kept DNA is CDR3 alone, 39 bases in frame from the first base. The junction shows trimming of 7 bases on V and 11 bases on J, and the gene matches do not reach 11 bases of it. According to the germline V gene, CDR1 reads SGHRS and CDR2 reads YFSETQ. Mismatch repair deficiency in every enrolled patient was established by polymerase chain reaction or immunohistochemistry. TCR sequencing was performed for a few patients who responded to pembrolizumab therapy. The phase II trial prospectively tested pembrolizumab PD-1 blockade in advanced mismatch repair-deficient cancers regardless of tissue of origin. Serial peripheral blood T cell samples were collected before and at multiple times after starting PD-1 blockade. Blood sampling time points were reported as weeks after the first dose of pembrolizumab.

The TCR comes from an adult with mismatch repair-deficient cancer. This specimen consisted of peripheral blood, obtained 44 weeks after starting pembrolizumab. The chain was built from TRBV5-1 and TRBJ1-1; 10 bases in between match TRBD1. The CDR3 region has the sequence CASGSQGQGSAFF. The sequenced DNA: TGCGCCAGCGGGTCCCAGGGACAGGGGTCGGCTTTCTTT.